A selection of T cell receptor beta chains follows, all from one sample in a study of memory CD8 T cells in hepatitis C reinfection. Measured with immunoSEQ multiplex PCR; TCRdb has only the in-frame clones, and not every one. The sample consists of approximately 46,000 clones, roughly nine tenths of them appearing once. Sequencing was performed on naive CD8+ T cells sorted from blood. The receptor set was obtained from a man in his late teens or twenties with hepatitis C virus infection. Each CDR3 is given with its conserved first and last residue. The D gene is left open where the match is weak. Where a row states a size, it is once, few, many or the class of an expanded clone; other rows omit it.

D	J	length	size	V	DNA	CDR3
.	TRBJ1-4	14	.	TRBV2	TGTGCCAGCCTGCGACTCGCAACTAATGAAAAACTGTTTTTT	CASLRLATNEKLFF
.	TRBJ2-1	15	.	TRBV9	TGTGCCAGCAGCGTACGACTCGACGCCCGCAATGAGCAGTTCTTC	CASSVRLDARNEQFF
.	TRBJ2-5	14	.	TRBV11-2	TGTGCCAGCAGCTTAGACCCGTACCAAGAGACCCAGTACTTC	CASSLDPYQETQYF
TRBD2	TRBJ2-5	16	.	TRBV5-8	TGTGCCAGCAGCACCGGACTAGCGGGGGCCCAAGAGACCCAGTACTTC	CASSTGLAGAQETQYF
.	TRBJ2-2	15	.	TRBV11-2	TGTGCCAGCAGCTTAGGGCAGGTGAACACCGGGGAGCTGTTTTTT	CASSLGQVNTGELFF
TRBD2	TRBJ2-4	15	.	TRBV29-1	TGCAGCGTCGGGACTAGCGGGATCGCCGAAAACATTCAGTACTTC	CSVGTSGIAENIQYF
.	TRBJ2-5	18	once	TRBV19	TGTGCCAGTAGTATGTTCCCCCAATCCGGGGTGGTGGAAGAGACCCAGTACTTC	CASSMFPQSGVVEETQYF
.	TRBJ1-4	14	.	TRBV6-5	TGTGCCAGCAGTGATGGGGGGTTGGGGGAAAAACTGTTTTTT	CASSDGGLGEKLFF
.	TRBJ2-1	13	.	TRBV19	TGTGCCAGTAGTATAGCCCCCCTTTCTGAGCAGTTCTTC	CASSIAPLSEQFF
TRBD1	TRBJ2-6	17	.	TRBV9	TGTGCCAGCAGCGTAACCGGGACAGGGTCTGGGGCCAACGTCCTGACTTTC	CASSVTGTGSGANVLTF
TRBD1	TRBJ2-7	14	.	TRBV6-1	TGTGCCAGCAGCCCAGGACAGGGATTCAACGAGCAGTACTTC	CASSPGQGFNEQYF
.	TRBJ2-6	14	few	TRBV2	TGTGCCAGCAGTGACGGGACTGGGGCCAACGTCCTGACTTTC	CASSDGTGANVLTF
TRBD1	TRBJ1-5	17	.	TRBV19	TGTGCCAGTAGTATAGGGACAGGTGGAATGAGCAATCAGCCCCAGCATTTT	CASSIGTGGMSNQPQHF
TRBD1	TRBJ2-1	14	.	TRBV6-5	TGTGCCAGCAGTCTGGGACAGGTCGGATATGAGCAGTTCTTC	CASSLGQVGYEQFF
.	TRBJ2-5	14	once	TRBV9	TGTGCCAGCAGCACTTCAGGGGAATCGGAGACCCAGTACTTC	CASSTSGESETQYF
TRBD2	TRBJ2-1	14	.	TRBV15	TGTGCCACCAGCAGACTAGCGGGAGGCAATGAGCAGTTCTTC	CATSRLAGGNEQFF
.	TRBJ1-1	13	.	TRBV27	TGTGCCAGCAGTTTATTACAGGGCGATGAAGCTTTCTTT	CASSLLQGDEAFF
.	TRBJ2-7	11	.	TRBV9	TGTGCCAGCAGCTCGGGGTACGAGCAGTACTTC	CASSSGYEQYF
TRBD1	TRBJ1-2	14	.	TRBV19	TGTGCCAGTAGTACCTGGGACAGGGGGAAAGACTACACCTTC	CASSTWDRGKDYTF
TRBD2	TRBJ2-3	18	.	TRBV29-1	TGCAGCGTTGTGGTCGTAGGTGTGGCTAGCGGGAGCACAGATACGCAGTATTTT	CSVVVVGVASGSTDTQYF
TRBD2	TRBJ2-7	14	.	TRBV6-6	TGTGCCAGCAGTTACTCCGCGGGAGAGGGCGAGCAGTACTTC	CASSYSAGEGEQYF
.	TRBJ2-1	14	.	TRBV6-5	TGTGCCAGCAGCCCTCCAGGGTTCCACAATGAGCAGTTCTTC	CASSPPGFHNEQFF